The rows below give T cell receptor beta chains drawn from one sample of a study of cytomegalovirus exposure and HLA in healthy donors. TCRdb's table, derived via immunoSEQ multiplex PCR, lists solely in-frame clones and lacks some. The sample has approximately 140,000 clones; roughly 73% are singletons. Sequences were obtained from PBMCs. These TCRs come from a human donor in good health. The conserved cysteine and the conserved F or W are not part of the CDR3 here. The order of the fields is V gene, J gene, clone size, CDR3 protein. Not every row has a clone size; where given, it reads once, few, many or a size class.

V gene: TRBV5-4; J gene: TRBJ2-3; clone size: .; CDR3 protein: ASSSGLAGGLADTQY
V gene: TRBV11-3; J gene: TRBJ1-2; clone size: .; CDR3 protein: ASSRQENYGYT
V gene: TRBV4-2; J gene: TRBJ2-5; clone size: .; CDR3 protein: ASSQVMRTEETQY
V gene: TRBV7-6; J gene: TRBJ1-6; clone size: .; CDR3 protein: ASSLSGNSPLH
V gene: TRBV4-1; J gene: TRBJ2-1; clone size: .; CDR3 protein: ASSQDRTSTLLSNEQF
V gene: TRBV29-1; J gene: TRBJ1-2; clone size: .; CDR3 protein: SVAGGPGYGYT
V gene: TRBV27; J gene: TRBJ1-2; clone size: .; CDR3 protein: ASSIKRSGGYT
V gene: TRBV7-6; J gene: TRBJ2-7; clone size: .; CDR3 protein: ASSPEWSSSSYEQY
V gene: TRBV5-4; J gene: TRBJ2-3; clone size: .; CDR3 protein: ASSQDRGRTDTQY
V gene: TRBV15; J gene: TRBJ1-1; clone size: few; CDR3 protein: ATSRGGGGAGNTEAF
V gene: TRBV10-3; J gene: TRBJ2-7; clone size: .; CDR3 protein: AIRANGDYSYEQY
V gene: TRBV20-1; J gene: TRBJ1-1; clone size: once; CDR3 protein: SARDRGGAF
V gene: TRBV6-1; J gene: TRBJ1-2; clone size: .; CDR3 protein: ASSEVGRDYGYT
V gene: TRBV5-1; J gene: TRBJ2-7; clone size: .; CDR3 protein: ASSLRGGYEQY
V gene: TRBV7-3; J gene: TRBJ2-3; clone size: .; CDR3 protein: ASSNSGGGLDTQY
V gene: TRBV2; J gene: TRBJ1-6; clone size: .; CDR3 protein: ASSRSSYNSPLH
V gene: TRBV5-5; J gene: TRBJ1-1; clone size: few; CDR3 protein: ASSEGGTEAF
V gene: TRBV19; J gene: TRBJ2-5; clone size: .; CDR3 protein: ASSGSAGIQETQY
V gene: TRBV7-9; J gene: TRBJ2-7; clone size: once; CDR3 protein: ASSSSAGGLDEQY
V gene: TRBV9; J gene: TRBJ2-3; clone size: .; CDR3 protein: ASSTKDSRSTDTQY
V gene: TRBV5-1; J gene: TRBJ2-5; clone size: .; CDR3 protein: ASSFSGGIQETQY
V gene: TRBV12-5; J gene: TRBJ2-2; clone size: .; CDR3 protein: ASGFNLVSTGELF
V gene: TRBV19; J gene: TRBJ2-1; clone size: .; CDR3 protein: ASSFSGNYNEQF